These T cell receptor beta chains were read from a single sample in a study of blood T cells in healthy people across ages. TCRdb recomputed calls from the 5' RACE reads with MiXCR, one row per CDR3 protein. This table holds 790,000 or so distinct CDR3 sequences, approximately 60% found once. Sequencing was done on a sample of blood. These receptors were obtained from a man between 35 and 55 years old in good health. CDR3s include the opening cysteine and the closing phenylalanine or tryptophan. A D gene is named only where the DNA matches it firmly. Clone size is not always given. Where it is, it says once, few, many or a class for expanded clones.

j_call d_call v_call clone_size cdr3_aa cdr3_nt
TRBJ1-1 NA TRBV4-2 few CASSPGQRNTEAFF TGTGCCAGCAGTCCGGGACAACGGAACACTGAAGCTTTCTTT
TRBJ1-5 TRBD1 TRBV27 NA CASSLSSRGNQPQHF TGTGCCAGCAGTTTATCGAGCAGGGGGAATCAGCCCCAGCATTTT
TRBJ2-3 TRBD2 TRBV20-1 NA CSAHRGGRGTQYF TGCAGTGCTCACCGGGGGGGCCGGGGTACGCAGTATTTT
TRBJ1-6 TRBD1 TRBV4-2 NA CASSQDPTGGSYNSPLHF TGTGCCAGCAGCCAAGATCCGACAGGGGGATCCTATAATTCACCCCTCCACTTT
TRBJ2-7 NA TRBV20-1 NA CSATPPRGKIYEQYF TGCAGTGCTACGCCTCCTCGCGGGAAGATCTACGAGCAGTACTTC
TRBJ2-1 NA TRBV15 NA CATKSIRTEHNEQFF TGTGCCACCAAGTCTATTCGGACAGAACACAATGAGCAGTTCTTC
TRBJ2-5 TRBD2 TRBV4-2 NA CASSRGGAGGVETQYF TGTGCCAGCAGCCGAGGGGGAGCGGGGGGAGTCGAGACCCAGTACTTC
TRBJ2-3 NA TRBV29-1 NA CSSGPSLGTDTQYF TGCAGCTCGGGCCCTTCCTTGGGCACAGATACGCAGTATTTT
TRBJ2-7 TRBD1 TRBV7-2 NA CASRKVTGLSYEQYF TGTGCCAGCAGAAAGGTGACAGGGCTCTCCTACGAGCAGTACTTC
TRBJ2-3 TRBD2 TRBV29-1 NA CSVVRASGILDTQYF TGCAGCGTTGTTCGGGCTAGCGGGATCTTGGATACGCAGTATTTT
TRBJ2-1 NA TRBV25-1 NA CASSESGRGRKIYNEQFF TGTGCTAGCAGTGAATCGGGGAGAGGGCGGAAGATTTACAATGAGCAGTTCTTC
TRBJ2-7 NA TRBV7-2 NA CASSLGGQPYYEQYF TGTGCCAGCAGCTTAGGAGGACAGCCCTACTACGAGCAGTACTTC
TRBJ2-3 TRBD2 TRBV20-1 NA CSVVSGSLRQYF TGCAGTGTAGTTAGCGGGAGTTTGAGGCAGTATTTT
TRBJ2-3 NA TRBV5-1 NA CASSLGGHITRTDTQYF TGCGCCAGCAGCTTGGGAGGACATATTACTCGCACAGATACGCAGTATTTT
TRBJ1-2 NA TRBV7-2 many CASSSDGMARGYTF TGTGCCAGCAGTTCGGACGGGATGGCGAGGGGCTACACCTTC
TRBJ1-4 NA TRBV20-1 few CSATNHRGATNEKLFF TGCAGTGCTACCAATCACCGGGGGGCAACTAATGAAAAACTGTTTTTT
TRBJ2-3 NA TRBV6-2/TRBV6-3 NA CASSLVGKTDTQYF TGTGCCAGCAGTTTAGTAGGGAAGACAGATACGCAGTATTTT
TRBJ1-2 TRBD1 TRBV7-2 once CASSLRFDRGYGYTF TGTGCCAGCAGCTTAAGGTTTGACAGGGGCTATGGCTACACCTTC
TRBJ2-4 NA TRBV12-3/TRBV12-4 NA CASSSIVAKNIQYF TGTGCCAGCAGTTCAATTGTAGCCAAAAACATTCAGTACTTC
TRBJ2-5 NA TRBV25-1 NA CASSEIGDKKETQYF TGTGCCAGCAGTGAAATCGGGGACAAAAAAGAGACCCAGTACTTC
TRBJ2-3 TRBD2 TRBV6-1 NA CASSSMLAGVGGYTDTQYF TGTGCCAGCAGCAGTATGCTAGCGGGAGTAGGAGGTTACACAGATACGCAGTATTTT
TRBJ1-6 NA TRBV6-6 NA CASRVTYNSPLHF TGTGCCAGCAGGGTAACCTATAATTCACCCCTCCACTTT
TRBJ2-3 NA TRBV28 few CASSFPHRRNFVLRTDTQYF TGTGCCAGCAGTTTCCCCCACCGGCGTAATTTTGTACTACGCACAGATACGCAGTATTTT
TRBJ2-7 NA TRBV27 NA CASNIQRWGYEQYF TGTGCCAGCAACATTCAACGTTGGGGCTACGAGCAGTACTTC
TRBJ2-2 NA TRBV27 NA CASSFWTAGELFF TGTGCCAGCAGTTTTTGGACAGCCGGGGAGCTGTTTTTT
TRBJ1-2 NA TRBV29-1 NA CSVEIPPASRGGYTF TGCAGCGTTGAAATCCCCCCGGCAAGTCGGGGCGGCTACACCTTC
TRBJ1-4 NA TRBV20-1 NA CSATGGWQSEKLFF TGCAGTGCGACCGGAGGATGGCAAAGTGAAAAACTGTTTTTT
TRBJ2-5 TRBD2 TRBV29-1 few CSVIPQRGGEETQYF TGCAGCGTTATCCCTCAGCGCGGGGGTGAAGAGACCCAGTACTTC
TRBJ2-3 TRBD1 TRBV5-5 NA CASSSRIRQGFTDTQYF TGTGCCAGCAGCTCCAGAATCCGACAGGGTTTCACAGATACGCAGTATTTT
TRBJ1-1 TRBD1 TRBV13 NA CASSSRGFNTEAFF TGTGCCAGCAGCTCCAGGGGGTTTAACACTGAAGCTTTCTTT
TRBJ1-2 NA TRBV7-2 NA CASSSWSEVFGYTF TGTGCCAGCAGCTCCTGGTCGGAGGTTTTCGGCTACACCTTC
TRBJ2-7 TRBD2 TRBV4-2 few CASSQEAGGREQYF TGTGCCAGCAGCCAAGAAGCGGGAGGGCGCGAGCAGTACTTC
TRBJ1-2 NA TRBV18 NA CASSPPMGVNYGYTF TGTGCCAGCTCACCACCGATGGGAGTAAACTATGGCTACACCTTC
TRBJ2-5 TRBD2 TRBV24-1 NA CATSVGLAGGRVGGETQYF TGTGCCACCAGTGTCGGGCTAGCGGGGGGGCGAGTAGGTGGAGAGACCCAGTACTTC
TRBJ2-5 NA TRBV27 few CASSLVAAHGTQYF TGTGCCAGCAGTTTAGTAGCGGCGCATGGGACCCAGTACTTC
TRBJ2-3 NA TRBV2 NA CASSEVRGESPCTDTQYF TGTGCCAGCAGTGAAGTCAGGGGGGAAAGTCCTTGCACAGATACGCAGTATTTT
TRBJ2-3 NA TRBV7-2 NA CASSSPLTDTQYF TGTGCCAGCAGCTCCCCTCTCACAGATACGCAGTATTTT
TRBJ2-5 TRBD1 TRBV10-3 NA CAISYKSGGETQYF TGTGCCATCAGTTACAAATCAGGGGGAGAGACCCAGTACTTC
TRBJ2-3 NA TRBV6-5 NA CASQGGTGTQYF TGTGCCAGCCAGGGGGGAACGGGTACGCAGTATTTT
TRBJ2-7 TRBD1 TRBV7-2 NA CASSLVGQFRSSYEQYF TGTGCCAGCAGCTTAGTGGGACAGTTTCGGAGCTCCTACGAGCAGTACTTC
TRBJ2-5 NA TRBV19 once CASSLNLYQETQYF TGTGCCAGTAGCTTAAATTTGTACCAAGAGACCCAGTACTTC
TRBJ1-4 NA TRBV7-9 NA CASSSHNEKLFF TGTGCCAGCAGCTCCCATAATGAAAAACTGTTTTTT
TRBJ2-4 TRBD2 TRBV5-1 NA CASSLDPGLATQYF TGCGCCAGCAGCTTGGATCCAGGACTAGCCACTCAGTACTTC
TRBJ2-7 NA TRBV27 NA CASDPGTEGNEQYF TGTGCCAGCGACCCCGGGACCGAGGGTAACGAGCAGTACTTC
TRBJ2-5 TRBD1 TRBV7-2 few CASSAWTGETQYF TGTGCCAGCAGCGCATGGACAGGGGAGACCCAGTACTTC
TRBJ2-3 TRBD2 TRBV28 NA CASSPNDWSSGWPPDTQYF TGTGCCAGCAGCCCTAATGACTGGTCTAGCGGGTGGCCCCCAGATACGCAGTATTTT
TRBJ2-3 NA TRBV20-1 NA CSALKTASTDTQYF TGCAGTGCCCTCAAGACGGCTAGCACAGATACGCAGTATTTT
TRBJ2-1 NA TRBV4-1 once CASSQLQDKQFF TGCGCCAGCAGCCAACTCCAGGACAAGCAGTTCTTC
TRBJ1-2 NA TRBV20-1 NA CSGEVQGGRGYTF TGCAGTGGGGAAGTGCAGGGTGGACGGGGCTACACCTTC
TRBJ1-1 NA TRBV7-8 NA CASSGSTEAFF TGTGCCAGCTCCGGGAGCACTGAAGCTTTCTTT
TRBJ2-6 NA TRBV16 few CASSPSSSGANVLTF TGTGCCAGCAGCCCGTCTAGTTCTGGGGCCAACGTCCTGACTTTC
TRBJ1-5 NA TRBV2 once CASSPDSLNSNQPQHF TGTGCCAGCAGTCCCGACAGCTTAAATAGCAATCAGCCCCAGCATTTT
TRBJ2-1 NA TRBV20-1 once CSASNYKGGGNEQFF TGCAGTGCTAGCAATTATAAGGGGGGGGGGAATGAGCAGTTCTTC
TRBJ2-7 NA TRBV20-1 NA CSARGSRDPYEQYF TGCAGTGCTAGAGGAAGCAGGGACCCCTACGAGCAGTACTTC
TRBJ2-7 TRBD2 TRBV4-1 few CASSQTRGRAYEQYF TGCGCCAGCAGCCAAACTCGCGGGAGAGCCTACGAGCAGTACTTC